One sample yielded the 8 T cell receptor beta chains listed below, sequenced in a study of post-analysis software for immune sequencing data. Study-wide points: Patients used roughly five TRBV segments, including TRBV5-6, TRBV5-1 and TRBV20-1, more often than controls.

Libraries were made from TCR beta cDNA, and they carried unique molecular identifiers. TCRdb fed the PCR reads into MiXCR, producing one record per CDR3 protein. The table includes over 700,000 distinct CDR3 sequences, about 32% detected once. The antigens these receptors bind are not known. Material for sequencing was blood. The receptors were gathered from a girl between 10 and 17 years old with multiple sclerosis.

This sequence joins TRBV11-3 and TRBJ2-3; D remains unclear. Trimming removed 0 bases at V and 3 bases at J, with 10 bases between. Germline V lookup: CDR1 SGHNT, CDR2 YENEEA. The CDR3 spans 15 residues. CDR3 protein: CASSLDGRFTDTQYF. CDR3 nucleotides: TGTGCCAGCAGCTTAGATGGCAGATTTACAGATACGCAGTATTTT.

There are a few counts of this clonotype. The chain joins TRBV11-2 to TRBJ2-3; tentatively, D is TRBD1 or TRBD2 (5 bases each). The CDR3 has 19 amino acids. Trimming stripped 4 bases from V and 0 bases from J, with 23 bases between. Germline V gene sequence: CDR1 SGHAT, CDR2 FQNNGV. Here the CDR3 DNA reads TGTGCCAGCAGCTGGCCCTCCGGGACGGACTCCTCTAGCACAGATACGCAGTATTTT. This encodes CASSWPSGTDSSSTDTQYF.

This chain links TRBV7-9 with TRBJ1-2, with D possibly being TRBD1 (5 bases). This CDR3 comprises 14 residues. The germline V gene encodes CDR1 SEHNR and CDR2 FQNEAQ (reference sequence). Trimming left V 0 bases short and J 2 bases short, with 7 bases between. The CDR3 coding sequence is TGTGCCAGCAGCTTAGCACAGGAGAACTATGGCTACACCTTC. Protein: CASSLAQENYGYTF.

The V call is TRBV24-1, the J call TRBJ2-1; D not resolved. This CDR3 is 13 amino acids long. Germline V CDR1 and CDR2: KGHDR, SFDVKD. V dropped 1 base and J dropped 8 bases, with 8 bases sitting between them. The CDR3 protein is CATSDFEVDEQFF. DNA for the CDR3: TGTGCCACCAGTGATTTTGAGGTCGATGAGCAGTTCTTC.

This clonotype showed up just a few times. In DNA form, the CDR3 reads TGTGCCACCTCTTCTTTCGGGATGAACACTGAAGCTTTCTTT. It encodes CATSSFGMNTEAFF. The chain uses TRBV6-2 or TRBV6-3 and TRBJ1-1; D remains unclear. Germline CDR1 and CDR2: MNHEY and SVGEGT. The CDR3 totals 14 residues. With 10 bases removed from V and 0 bases from J, the gap between germline ends came to 15 bases.

This clonotype was observed at least ten times. Written as DNA, the CDR3 is TGCAGCGTTGAACAGGGAGGCACAGATACGCAGTATTTT. Translated, it gives CSVEQGGTDTQYF. The chain is built from TRBV29-1 and TRBJ2-3; D possibly uses TRBD1 or TRBD2 (5 bases each). The CDR3 extends over 13 amino acids. With 2 bases removed from V and 1 base from J, the gap between germline ends came to 7 bases. The germline V gene encodes CDR1 SQVTM and CDR2 ANQGSEA.

The chain employs TRBV5-1 and TRBJ2-4; TRBD2 aligns across 7 bases. The CDR3 loop spans 12 amino acids. V lost 3 bases and J lost 8; bases outside the gene matches: 2. Germline V gene sequence: CDR1 SGHRS, CDR2 YFSETQ. In DNA form, the CDR3 reads TGCGCCAGCAGCTGGGGGGGGGACATTCAGTACTTC. Protein sequence: CASSWGGDIQYF.

The CDR3: CASSLNRQGFYGYTF. CDR3 in DNA: TGTGCCAGCAGCTTAAACCGACAGGGATTCTATGGCTACACCTTC. J is TRBJ1-2 and V is TRBV11-2, with TRBD1 matching over 7 bases. Germline V gene lookup returns CDR1 SGHAT and CDR2 FQNNGV. The V gene end was trimmed by 2 bases and the J gene end by 4 bases; junction bases not matched to a gene: 7. There are 15 residues in the CDR3.